A single sample is the source of the 13 T cell receptor beta chains below, sequenced in a study of cytomegalovirus exposure and HLA in healthy donors. The primer mix had 60 Vbeta and 13 Jbeta primers. The data were produced by immunoSEQ multiplex PCR, yet TCRdb's version contains in-frame clones alone and is incomplete. This sample yields 130,000 or so clones, of which more than 60% are seen a single time; 2.1% belongs to the top ten. The specimen was PBMCs. The receptors derive from a woman in her thirties or forties in good health and CMV-seropositive.

The chain links TRBV5-4 to TRBJ1-4, with no clear D. The V gene lost 0 bases and the J gene lost 8 bases, with 8 bases spanning the gap. CDR3 length equals 13 residues. CDR1 and CDR2 (germline): SGHNT, YYREEE (reference sequence). CDR3 coding DNA: TGTGCCAGCAGCTTGGATCGGGAGGAAAAACTGTTTTTT. This gives the protein CASSLDREEKLFF.

The rearrangement links TRBV2 to TRBJ2-2, with a weak D call TRBD1 (5 bases). V was cut by 5 bases and J by 5 bases, with 9 bases left in between. The CDR3 is 13 amino acids. Germline lookup yields CDR1 SNHLY and CDR2 FYNNEI. Written as DNA, the CDR3 is TGTGCCAGCAGTTTTCAGGGTACCGGGGAGCTGTTTTTT. It translates to CASSFQGTGELFF.

This clone was picked up one time. The chain has TRBV18 and TRBJ2-1; 13 bases fit TRBD2. CDR3 length equals 20 residues. Germline assignment: CDR1 KGHSH and CDR2 LQKENI. J lost 3 bases, V lost 1 base, and 12 bases had no gene match. The chain's CDR3 is CASSPLGTSGKYRDYNEQFF. CDR3 nucleotides: TGTGCCAGCTCACCACTCGGGACTAGCGGGAAGTATAGAGACTACAATGAGCAGTTCTTC.

The rearrangement uses TRBV4-3 and TRBJ2-1, with 10 bases that match TRBD2. J was trimmed by 10 bases and V by 4 bases; bases with no gene match: 19. Germline-derived CDR1 and CDR2 are LGHNA and YSLEER. The CDR3 extends over 18 amino acids. The CDR3 DNA sequence: TGCGCCAGCAGCCGAAAATCTAGCGGGAGCTGGGACGTAAAGGAGCAGTTCTTC. It encodes CASSRKSSGSWDVKEQFF.

The rearrangement uses TRBV5-5 and TRBJ1-3; unclear D gene. The CDR3 is 14 residues long. The germline V gene has CDR1 SGHKS and CDR2 YYEKEE (reference sequence). V shed 0 bases and J shed 0 bases, with 4 bases lying between them. CDR3 in amino acids: CASSLAVSGNTIYF. In DNA form, the CDR3 reads TGTGCCAGCAGCTTGGCAGTCTCTGGAAACACCATATATTTT.

The CDR3 bases are TGTGCCACCAACTCCCGAGCCAGGAGCAATCAGCCCCAGCATTTT. Its protein product is CATNSRARSNQPQHF. J is TRBJ1-5 and V is TRBV6-5; D is uncertain. Between the trimmed V and J ends, which lost 10 bases and 1 base, there was a span of 17 bases. The CDR3 sequence is 15 residues long. Germline CDR1 MNHEY, CDR2 SVGAGI.

The gene calls are TRBV29-1 and TRBJ1-1, with D possibly TRBD1 on 5 matching bases. The germline V gene has CDR1 SQVTM and CDR2 ANQGSEA. Trimming removed 7 bases at V and 5 bases at J, with 14 bases between. This CDR3 has 12 amino acids. CDR3 nucleotide sequence: TGCAGCGCCGCCGGGGGTATAACTGAAGCTTTCTTT. Translation gives CSAAGGITEAFF.

The rearrangement uses TRBV5-1 and TRBJ2-7; the D gene is possibly TRBD1 (6 bases). Germline assignment: CDR1 SGHRS and CDR2 YFSETQ. CDR3 length: 13 amino acids. Trimming took 4 bases from V and 4 from J, leaving 12 bases between them. The DNA for the CDR3 is TGCGCCAGCAGCCCGGGGACAATGTACGAGCAGTACTTC. It encodes CASSPGTMYEQYF.

This chain links TRBV5-8 with TRBJ1-6, with D possibly being TRBD1 (6 bases). This CDR3 contains 15 residues. Trimming removed 0 bases from V and 10 bases from J, with 14 bases in between. CDR1 SGHTS and CDR2 YDEGEE come from the germline V gene. The CDR3 DNA is TGTGCCAGCAGCTTGGAGCAGGGGATAGGATCACCCCTCCACTTT. Its translation is CASSLEQGIGSPLHF.

For this clone: Other DNA sequences in the same sample also yield this CDR3. V usage is TRBV2 and J usage is TRBJ1-1; D might be TRBD1 (6 bases). This CDR3 spans 14 amino acids. V was pared by 4 bases and J by 0 bases, with 9 bases between. The germline V gene encodes CDR1 SNHLY and CDR2 FYNNEI. The CDR3 DNA follows: TGTGCCAGCAGTGTACAGGGTCTGAACACTGAAGCTTTCTTT. Translating gives CASSVQGLNTEAFF.

The chain has TRBV6-5 and TRBJ1-2; D not certain. Deletions cut 5 bases from V and 4 bases from J, with 14 bases between. Germline V gene sequence: CDR1 MNHEY, CDR2 SVGAGI. The CDR3 covers 14 residues. The CDR3 DNA follows: TGTGCCAGCAGTCCGCGGGGATCCGCCTATGGCTACACCTTC. Translated, it gives CASSPRGSAYGYTF.

This CDR3 is CASGQTANTGELFF. The DNA for the CDR3 is TGTGCCAGCGGACAGACAGCGAACACCGGGGAGCTGTTTTTT. The J gene is TRBJ2-2, the V gene TRBV7-9; D perhaps matches TRBD1 (6 bases). Germline CDR1 SEHNR, CDR2 FQNEAQ (reference sequence). CDR3 length: 14 residues. V lost 8 bases and J lost 0, with 10 bases in between. The whole variable domain, filled in from reference TRBV7-9 and TRBJ2-2, reads DTGVSQNPRHKITKRGQNVTFRCDPISEHNRLYWYRQTLGQGPEFLTYFQNEAQLEKSRLLSDRFSAERPKGSFSTLEIQRTEQGDSAMYLCASGQTANTGELFFGEGSRLTVL.

The rearrangement links TRBV11-2 to TRBJ2-5; 13 bases agree with TRBD2. Germline CDR1 reads SGHAT; CDR2 reads FQNNGV. The CDR3 totals 17 residues. V gave up 2 bases and J gave up 0 bases; unmatched junction bases: 3. In DNA form, the CDR3 reads TGTGCCAGCAGCTTACGACTAGCGGGAGGTGACCAAGAGACCCAGTACTTC. It codes for CASSLRLAGGDQETQYF.